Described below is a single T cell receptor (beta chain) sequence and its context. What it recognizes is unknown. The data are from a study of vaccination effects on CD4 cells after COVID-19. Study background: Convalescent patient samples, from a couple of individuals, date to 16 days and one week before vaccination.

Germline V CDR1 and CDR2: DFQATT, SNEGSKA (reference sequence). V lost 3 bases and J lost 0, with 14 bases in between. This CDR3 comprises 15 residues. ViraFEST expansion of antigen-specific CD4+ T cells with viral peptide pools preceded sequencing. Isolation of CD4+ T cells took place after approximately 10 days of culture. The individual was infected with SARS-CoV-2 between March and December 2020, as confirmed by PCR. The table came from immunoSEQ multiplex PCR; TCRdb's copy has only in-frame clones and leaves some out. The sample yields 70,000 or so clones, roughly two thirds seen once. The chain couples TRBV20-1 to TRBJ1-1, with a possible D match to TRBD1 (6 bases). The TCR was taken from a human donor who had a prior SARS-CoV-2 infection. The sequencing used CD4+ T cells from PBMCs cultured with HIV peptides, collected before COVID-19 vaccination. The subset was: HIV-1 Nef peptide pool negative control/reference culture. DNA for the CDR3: TGCAGTGCTAGTTTGGACAGCCCTTTGAACACTGAAGCTTTCTTT. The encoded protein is CSASLDSPLNTEAFF.